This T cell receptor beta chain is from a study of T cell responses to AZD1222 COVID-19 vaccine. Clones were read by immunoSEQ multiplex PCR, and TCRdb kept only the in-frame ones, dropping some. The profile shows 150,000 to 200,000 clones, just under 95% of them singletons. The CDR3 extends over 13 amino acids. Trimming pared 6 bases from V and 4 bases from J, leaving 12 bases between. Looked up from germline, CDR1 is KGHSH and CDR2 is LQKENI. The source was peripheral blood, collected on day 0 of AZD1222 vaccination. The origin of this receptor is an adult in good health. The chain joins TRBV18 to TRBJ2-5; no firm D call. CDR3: CASSSGLVETQYF. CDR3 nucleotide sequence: TGTGCCAGCTCCTCGGGTTTGGTAGAGACCCAGTACTTC. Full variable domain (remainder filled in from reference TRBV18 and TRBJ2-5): NAGVMQNPRHLVRRRGQEARLRCSPMKGHSHVYWYRQLPEEGLKFMVYLQKENIIDESGMPKERFSAEFPKEGPSILRIQQVVRGDSAAYFCASSSGLVETQYFGPGTRLLVL.